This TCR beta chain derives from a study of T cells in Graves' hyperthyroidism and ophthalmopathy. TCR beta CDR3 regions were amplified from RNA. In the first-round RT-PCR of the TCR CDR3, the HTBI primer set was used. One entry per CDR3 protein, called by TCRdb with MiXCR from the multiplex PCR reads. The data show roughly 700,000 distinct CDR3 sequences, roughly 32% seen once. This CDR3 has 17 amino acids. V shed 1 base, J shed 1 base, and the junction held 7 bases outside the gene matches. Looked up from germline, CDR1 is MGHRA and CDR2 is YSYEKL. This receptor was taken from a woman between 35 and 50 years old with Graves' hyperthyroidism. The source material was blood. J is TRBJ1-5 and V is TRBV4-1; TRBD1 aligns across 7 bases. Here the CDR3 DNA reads TGCGCCAGCAGCCAAGGGATGACAGGGTGGAGCAATCAGCCCCAGCATTTT. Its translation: CASSQGMTGWSNQPQHF.